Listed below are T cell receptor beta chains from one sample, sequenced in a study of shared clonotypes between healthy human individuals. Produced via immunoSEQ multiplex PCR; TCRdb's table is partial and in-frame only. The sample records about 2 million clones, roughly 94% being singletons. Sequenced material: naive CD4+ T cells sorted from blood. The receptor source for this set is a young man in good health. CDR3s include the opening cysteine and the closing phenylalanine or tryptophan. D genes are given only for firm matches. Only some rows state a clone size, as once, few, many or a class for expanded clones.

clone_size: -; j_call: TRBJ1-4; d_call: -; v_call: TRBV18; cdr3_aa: CASSPRNIVLFF; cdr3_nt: TGTGCCAGCTCACCACGCAACATTGTGCTGTTTTTT
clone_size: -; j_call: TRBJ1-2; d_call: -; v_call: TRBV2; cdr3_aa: CASSDRQVQGYTF; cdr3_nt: TGTGCCAGCAGTGATAGGCAGGTGCAGGGCTACACCTTC
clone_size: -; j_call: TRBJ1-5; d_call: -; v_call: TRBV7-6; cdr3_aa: CASSLEGGSNQPQHF; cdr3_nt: TGTGCCAGCAGCTTAGAAGGAGGAAGCAATCAGCCCCAGCATTTT
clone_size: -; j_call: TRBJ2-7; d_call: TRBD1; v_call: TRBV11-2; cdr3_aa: CASSLVLGQGFPEQYF; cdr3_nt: TGTGCCAGCAGCTTAGTGTTGGGACAGGGGTTCCCCGAGCAGTACTTC
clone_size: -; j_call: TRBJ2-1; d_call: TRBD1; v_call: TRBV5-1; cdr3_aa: CASSLEGGRYNEQFF; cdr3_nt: TGCGCCAGCAGCTTGGAAGGGGGCAGGTACAATGAGCAGTTCTTC
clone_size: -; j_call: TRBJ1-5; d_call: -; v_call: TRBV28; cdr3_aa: CASSFGREVYQPQHF; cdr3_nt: TGTGCCAGCAGTTTCGGCAGGGAAGTATATCAGCCCCAGCATTTT
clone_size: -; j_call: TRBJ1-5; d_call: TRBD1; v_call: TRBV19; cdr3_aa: CASSDRASNQPQHF; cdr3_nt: TGTGCCAGTTCGGACAGGGCTAGCAATCAGCCCCAGCATTTT
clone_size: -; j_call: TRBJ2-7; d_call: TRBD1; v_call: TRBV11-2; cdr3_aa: CASSRDRLAYEQYF; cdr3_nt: TGTGCCAGCAGCCGGGACAGGCTTGCCTACGAGCAGTACTTC
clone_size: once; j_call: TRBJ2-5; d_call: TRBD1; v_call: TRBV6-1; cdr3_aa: CASSEAGRRYRGETQYF; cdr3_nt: TGTGCCAGCAGTGAAGCGGGGAGAAGGTACAGGGGAGAGACCCAGTACTTC
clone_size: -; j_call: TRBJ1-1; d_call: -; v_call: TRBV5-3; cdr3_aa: CARSPRHREYTTEAFF; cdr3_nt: TGTGCCAGAAGCCCCCGCCACAGGGAATACACCACTGAAGCTTTCTTT
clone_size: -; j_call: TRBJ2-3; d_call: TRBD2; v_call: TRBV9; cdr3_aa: CASSGIAAGGTDTQYF; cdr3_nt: TGTGCCAGCAGTGGAATCGCGGCGGGAGGCACAGATACGCAGTATTTT
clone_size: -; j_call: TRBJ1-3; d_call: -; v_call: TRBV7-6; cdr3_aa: CASSLDTGSSGNTIYF; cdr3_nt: TGTGCCAGCAGCTTAGACACAGGGAGCTCTGGAAACACCATATATTTT
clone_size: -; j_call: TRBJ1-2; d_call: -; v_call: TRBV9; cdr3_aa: CASSVTGSYGYTF; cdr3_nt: TGTGCCAGCAGCGTTACAGGGTCTTATGGCTACACCTTC
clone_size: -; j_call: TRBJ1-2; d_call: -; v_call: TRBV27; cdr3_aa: CASSLLGLYGYTF; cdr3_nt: TGTGCCAGCAGTTTATTAGGGTTATATGGCTACACCTTC
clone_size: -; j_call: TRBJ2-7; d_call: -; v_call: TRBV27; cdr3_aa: CASRAESYRGPYEQYF; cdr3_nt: TGTGCCAGCAGGGCTGAGAGCTATCGAGGGCCCTACGAGCAGTACTTC
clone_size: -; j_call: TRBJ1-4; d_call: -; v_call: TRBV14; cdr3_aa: CASSQGWGEGDEKLFF; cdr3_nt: TGTGCCAGCAGCCAAGGTTGGGGGGAAGGGGATGAAAAACTGTTTTTT
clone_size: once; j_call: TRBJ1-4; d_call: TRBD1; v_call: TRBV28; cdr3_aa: CASSKDRAATNEKLFF; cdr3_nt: TGTGCCAGCAGCAAGGACAGGGCTGCAACTAATGAAAAACTGTTTTTT
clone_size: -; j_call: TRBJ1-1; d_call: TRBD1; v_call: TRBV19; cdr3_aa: CASRRQGNMNTEAFF; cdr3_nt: TGTGCCAGCCGACGACAGGGGAACATGAACACTGAAGCTTTCTTT
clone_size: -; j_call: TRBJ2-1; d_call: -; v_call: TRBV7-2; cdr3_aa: CASSFRGRETYNEQFF; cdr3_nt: TGTGCCAGCAGCTTCCGGGGGCGGGAAACCTACAATGAGCAGTTCTTC
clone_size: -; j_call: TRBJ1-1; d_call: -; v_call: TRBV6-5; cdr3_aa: CASTQGGGMNTEAFF; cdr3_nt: TGTGCCAGCACACAGGGTGGCGGCATGAACACTGAAGCTTTCTTT
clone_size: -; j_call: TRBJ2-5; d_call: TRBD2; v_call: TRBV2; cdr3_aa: CASSEAASGGQTQYF; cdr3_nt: TGTGCCAGCAGTGAAGCGGCTAGCGGGGGCCAGACCCAGTACTTC
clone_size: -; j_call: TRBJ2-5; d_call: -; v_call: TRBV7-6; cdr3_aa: CASNPDTVQETQYF; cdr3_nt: TGTGCCAGCAACCCGGACACGGTCCAAGAGACCCAGTACTTC
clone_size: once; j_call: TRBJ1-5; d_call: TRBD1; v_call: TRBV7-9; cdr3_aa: CASSSSGTVNQPQHF; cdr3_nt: TGTGCCAGCAGCTCCTCCGGGACAGTTAATCAGCCCCAGCATTTT
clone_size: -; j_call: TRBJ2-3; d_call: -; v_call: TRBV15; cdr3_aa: CATSREADTQYF; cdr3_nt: TGTGCCACCAGTAGGGAAGCAGATACGCAGTATTTT
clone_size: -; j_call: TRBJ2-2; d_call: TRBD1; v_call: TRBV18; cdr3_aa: CASSTDRVAGELFF; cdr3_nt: TGTGCCAGCTCCACGGACAGGGTGGCCGGGGAGCTGTTTTTT